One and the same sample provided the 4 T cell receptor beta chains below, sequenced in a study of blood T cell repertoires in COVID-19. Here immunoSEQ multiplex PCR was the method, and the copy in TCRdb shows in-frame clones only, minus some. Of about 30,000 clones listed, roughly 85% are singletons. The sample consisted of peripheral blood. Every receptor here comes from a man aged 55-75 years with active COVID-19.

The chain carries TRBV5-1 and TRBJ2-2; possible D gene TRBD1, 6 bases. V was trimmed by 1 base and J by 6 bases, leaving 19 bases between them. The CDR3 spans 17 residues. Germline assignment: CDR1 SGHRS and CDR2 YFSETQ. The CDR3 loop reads CASSLREWGQRAGELFF. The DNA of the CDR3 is TGCGCCAGCAGCTTGAGGGAGTGGGGGCAGCGCGCCGGGGAGCTGTTTTTT.

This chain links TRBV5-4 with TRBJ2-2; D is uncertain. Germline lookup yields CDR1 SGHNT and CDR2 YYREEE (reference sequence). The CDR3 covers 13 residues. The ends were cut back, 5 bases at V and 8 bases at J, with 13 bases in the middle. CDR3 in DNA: TGTGCCAGCAGGGCTGACTTGCCTGGGGAGCTGTTTTTT. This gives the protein CASRADLPGELFF.

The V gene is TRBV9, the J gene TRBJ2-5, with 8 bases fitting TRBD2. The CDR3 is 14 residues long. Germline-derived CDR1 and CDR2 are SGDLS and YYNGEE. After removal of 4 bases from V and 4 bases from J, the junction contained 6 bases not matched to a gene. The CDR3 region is CASSPQGLAETQYF. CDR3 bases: TGTGCCAGCAGCCCTCAAGGACTAGCAGAGACCCAGTACTTC.

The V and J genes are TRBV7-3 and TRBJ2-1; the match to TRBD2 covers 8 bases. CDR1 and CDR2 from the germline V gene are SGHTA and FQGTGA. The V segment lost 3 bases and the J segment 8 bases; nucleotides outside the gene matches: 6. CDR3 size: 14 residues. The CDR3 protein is CASSLGLGGYEQFF. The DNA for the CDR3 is TGTGCCAGCAGCTTGGGACTAGGAGGCTATGAGCAGTTCTTC.